This TCR beta chain was obtained from a study of blood T cell repertoires in COVID-19. About the study: There were acute and convalescent COVID-19 samples, and they came from the United States, Italy and Spain. T cells, B-cell-depleted T cells, or PBMCs provided the cDNA or gDNA that served as material.

Under the authors' procedure: Amplification from reference gene primers served as the basis for estimated nucleated cell counts. Sequencing was performed with immunoSEQ multiplex PCR; in TCRdb, only in-frame clones are kept and a portion is missing. That table furnishes V, J and clone size, whereas the DNA furnished D and trimming. This table has 150,000 to 200,000 clones, approximately 82% appearing once. Germline-derived CDR1 and CDR2 are SGHRS and YFSETQ. With 1 base removed from V and 4 bases from J, the gap between germline ends came to 11 bases. CDR3 length: 14 residues. This chain joins TRBV5-1 and TRBJ1-2; no clear D. The TCR originated in a man in his 70s who had recovered from COVID-19. The specimen sequenced was peripheral blood. As DNA, the CDR3 is TGCGCCAGCAGCTTGAACGCGGCCCCCTATGGCTACACCTTC. Encoded protein: CASSLNAAPYGYTF.